Each of the 2 T cell receptor beta chains below was sequenced from the same sample in a study of blood T cell repertoires in COVID-19 (dated by TCRdb to the early 2020s). The library came from the immunoSEQ multiplex PCR assay. Not all clones reach the TCRdb copy of this immuneACCESS table, which keeps in-frame sequences only. Checked studies attribute under half of the gap to unresolved V genes and leave the rest unexplained. The sample table contains approximately 360,000 clones; only one count was recorded for more than 70% of them. The ten largest make up approximately 1.9% of the sample. Sequenced input: PBMCs or T cells enriched from blood (not recorded which). The receptors originated from a man aged 35 to 55 in a cohort exposed to, infected with or recovered from COVID-19 (not recorded which).

V is TRBV3-1 (or the pseudogene TRBV3-2) and J is TRBJ2-7, with 9 positions matching TRBD2. Germline V CDR1 and CDR2: LGHDT, YNNKEL (reference sequence). J was trimmed by 0 bases and V by 2 bases; bases with no gene match: 2. CDR3 length: 15 amino acids. The CDR3: CASSQYSGSSYEQYF. As DNA, the CDR3 is TGTGCCAGCAGCCAATATAGCGGGAGCTCCTACGAGCAGTACTTC.

In DNA, the CDR3 is TGCGCCAGCAGCAGTGGAGCGGTCCCTAATGGCAATCAGCCCCAGCATTTT. It specifies CASSSGAVPNGNQPQHF. The chain uses TRBV5-1 and TRBJ1-5; D not certain. The CDR3 spans 17 residues. Trimming stripped 4 bases from V and 2 bases from J, with 19 bases between. Per the germline V gene, CDR1 is SGHRS and CDR2 is YFSETQ.